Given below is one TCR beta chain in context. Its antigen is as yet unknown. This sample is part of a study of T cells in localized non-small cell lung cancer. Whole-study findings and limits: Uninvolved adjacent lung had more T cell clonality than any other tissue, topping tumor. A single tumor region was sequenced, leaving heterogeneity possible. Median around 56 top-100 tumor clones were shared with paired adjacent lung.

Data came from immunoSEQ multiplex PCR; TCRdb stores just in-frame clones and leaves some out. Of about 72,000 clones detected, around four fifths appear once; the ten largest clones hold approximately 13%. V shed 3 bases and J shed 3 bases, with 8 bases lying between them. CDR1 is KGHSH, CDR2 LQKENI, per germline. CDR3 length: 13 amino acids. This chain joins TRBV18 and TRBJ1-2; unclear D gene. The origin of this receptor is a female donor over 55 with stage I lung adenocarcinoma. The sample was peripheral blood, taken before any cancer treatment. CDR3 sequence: CASSPGEHYGYTF. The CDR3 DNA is TGTGCCAGCTCACCCGGGGAACACTATGGCTACACCTTC.